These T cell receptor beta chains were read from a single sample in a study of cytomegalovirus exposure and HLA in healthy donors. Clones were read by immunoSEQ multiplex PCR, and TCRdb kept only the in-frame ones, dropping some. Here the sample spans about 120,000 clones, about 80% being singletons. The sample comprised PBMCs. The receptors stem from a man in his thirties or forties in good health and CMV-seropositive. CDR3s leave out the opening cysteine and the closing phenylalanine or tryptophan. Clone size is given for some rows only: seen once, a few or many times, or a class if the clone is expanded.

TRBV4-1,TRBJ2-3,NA,ASSPTHYLSTDTQY
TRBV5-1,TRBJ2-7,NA,ASSYLQAYEQY
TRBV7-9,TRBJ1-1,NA,ASSAPGQSTEAF
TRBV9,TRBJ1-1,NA,ASSVHDRAEAF
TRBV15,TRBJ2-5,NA,ATSRDPSRETQY
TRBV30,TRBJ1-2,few,AWRGLTGNYGYT
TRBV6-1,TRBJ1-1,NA,ASSEAPGSDTEAF
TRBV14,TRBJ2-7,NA,ASSQTGYYEQY
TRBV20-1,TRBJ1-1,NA,SAKTKTEAF
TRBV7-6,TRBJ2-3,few,ASSLAGITDTQY
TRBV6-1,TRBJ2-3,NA,ASSEALVPSTDTQY
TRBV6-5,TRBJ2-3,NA,ASSRAGAGSDTQY
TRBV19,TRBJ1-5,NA,ASTPGGQGAQFGRNQPQH
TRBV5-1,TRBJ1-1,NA,ASSSTGTGGLSTEAF
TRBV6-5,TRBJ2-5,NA,ASSGTGKSETQY
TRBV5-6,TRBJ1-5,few,ASSTGTGAIQPQH
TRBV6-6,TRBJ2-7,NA,ASSPGQGSNEQY
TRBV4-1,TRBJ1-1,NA,ASSTAGGRRNTEAF
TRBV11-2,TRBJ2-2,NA,ASSLVWLAGGAGELF
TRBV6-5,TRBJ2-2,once,ASSDRGTGELF
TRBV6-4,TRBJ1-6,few,ASSEEVNSPLH
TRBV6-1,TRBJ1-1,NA,ASSERQGIAEAF
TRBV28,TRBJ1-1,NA,ASSSQGLRAF
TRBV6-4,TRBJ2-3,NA,ASSPEDGTDTQY
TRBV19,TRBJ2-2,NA,ASSIDRVTGELF
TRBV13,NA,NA,ASSKPGLDEQY
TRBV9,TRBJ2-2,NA,ASSTFNPTSGGATGELF
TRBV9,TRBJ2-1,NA,ASSQTGREQF
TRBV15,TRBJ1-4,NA,ATSRYRGATNEKLF
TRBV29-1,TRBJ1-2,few,SADPGQAIGYT
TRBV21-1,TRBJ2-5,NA,ASSELNRGQETQY
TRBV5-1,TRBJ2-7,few,ASSFDGTGPYEQY
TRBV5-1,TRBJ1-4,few,ASSFGQGAGEKLF
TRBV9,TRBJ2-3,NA,ASSVGPTSGGVLGTDTQY
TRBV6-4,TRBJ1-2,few,ASSDSVGRTGRIA
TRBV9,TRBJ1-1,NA,ASSVGRRLGTEAF
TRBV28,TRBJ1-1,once,ASIEGSSTEAF
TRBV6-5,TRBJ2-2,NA,ASSSIRQGPGELF
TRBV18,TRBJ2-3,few,ASSPSRSSGGDTQY
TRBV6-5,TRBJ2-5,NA,ASVGGDPQETQY
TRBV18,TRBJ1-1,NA,ASSPGTGLGNTEAF
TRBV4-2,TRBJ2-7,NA,ASSQERTGAYEQY
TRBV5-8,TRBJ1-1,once,ASNPTGLNTEAF
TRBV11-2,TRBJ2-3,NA,ASSQTSGGTDTQY
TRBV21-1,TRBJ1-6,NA,ASSNWAGSVDSPLH
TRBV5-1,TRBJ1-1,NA,ASSSLVLSRDSTLVPEAF
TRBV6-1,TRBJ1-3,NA,ASMRDSGNTIY
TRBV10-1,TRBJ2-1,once,ASSLTGKYNEQF
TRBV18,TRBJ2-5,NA,ASSPRDSPWETQY
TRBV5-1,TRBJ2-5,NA,ASSQMGANRGLETQY
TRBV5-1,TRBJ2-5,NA,ASSSAGTGPETQY
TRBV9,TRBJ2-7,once,ASSKGSLAGGTPSEQY
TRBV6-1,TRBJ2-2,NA,ASSDVTRDTGELF
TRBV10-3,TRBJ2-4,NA,AISEVWGQGANIQY
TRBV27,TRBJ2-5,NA,ASSIKGETQY